This entry is about one T cell receptor (beta chain). After removal of 3 bases from V and 8 bases from J, the junction contained 10 bases not matched to a gene. Germline V gives CDR1 SGHDT, CDR2 YYEEEE. The CDR3 extends over 15 amino acids. This sample was taken from a study of OX40 agonist ivuxolimab in advanced cancers. Data came from immunoSEQ multiplex PCR; TCRdb stores just in-frame clones and leaves some out. The sample contains approximately 92,000 clones, approximately 94% of which appear only once. This chain connects TRBV5-6 to TRBJ2-1; the match to TRBD1 covers 8 bases. Material: CD4+ or CD8+ T cells sorted from blood, obtained in a trial of the OX40 agonist ivuxolimab. The TCR sequence derives from an adult with an advanced solid tumor such as melanoma, head and neck, liver or kidney cancer. CDR3 in amino acids: CASSSRDRRLYEQFF. The DNA for the CDR3 is TGTGCCAGCAGCTCCCGGGACAGGCGTCTTTATGAGCAGTTCTTC.